This passage covers 28 T cell receptor beta chains from one sample sequenced in a study of shared clonotypes between healthy human individuals. TCRdb's table, derived via immunoSEQ multiplex PCR, lists solely in-frame clones and lacks some. The table has some 1,900,000 clones, approximately 95% seen once. CD8 cells regarded as naive lacked CD45RO, were positively chosen for CCR7, and omitted terminally differentiated effector memory CD45RA+ cells. Material for sequencing was naive CD8+ T cells sorted from blood. Receptor source: a man aged 18-30 years in good health.

A remark on this clone: This specimen includes other DNA sequences encoding the same CDR3. This chain uses TRBV5-6 with TRBJ1-2; 9 nucleotides align to TRBD1. CDR1 is SGHDT, CDR2 YYEEEE, per germline. The length of the CDR3 is 14 residues. V trimming: 4 bases; J trimming: 3 bases; junction bases outside the gene matches: 4. The CDR3 sequence: CASSLGQGYYGYTF. CDR3 sequence (DNA): TGTGCCAGCAGCCTGGGACAGGGTTACTATGGCTACACCTTC.

This clone has only one observation. The chain is built from TRBV2 and TRBJ2-1, with D possibly being TRBD1 or TRBD2 (5 bases each). Trimming stripped 8 bases from V and 10 bases from J, with 15 bases between. Germline assignment: CDR1 SNHLY and CDR2 FYNNEI. The CDR3 sequence is 12 residues long. CDR3 region: CASHPGHPEQFF. The CDR3 DNA reads TGTGCCAGCCATCCGGGGCACCCGGAGCAGTTCTTC.

The chain joins TRBV7-2 to TRBJ2-2, with D tentatively TRBD2 (5 bases). CDR3 size: 14 residues. V was shortened by 4 bases and J by 5 bases, with 11 bases between the two germline ends. CDR1 and CDR2 from the germline V gene are SGHTA and FQGNSA. CDR3 bases: TGTGCCAGCAGCTCCTCTTCGGGGACCGGGGAGCTGTTTTTT. This encodes CASSSSSGTGELFF.

The chain links TRBV29-1 to TRBJ2-2, with a tentative D call TRBD1 (6 bases). The V and J ends lost 5 bases and 9 bases respectively, with 16 bases between them. The CDR3 has 13 residues. CDR1 and CDR2 (germline): SQVTM, ANQGSEA. The CDR3 DNA reads TGCAGCGTTTTATCAGGGGTGGCAAGGGAGCTGTTTTTT. Encoded protein: CSVLSGVARELFF.

Regarding this clone: The sample holds other DNA sequences that translate to the same CDR3. This rearrangement joins TRBV5-1 to TRBJ2-7; 7 positions match TRBD1. Looked up from germline, CDR1 is SGHRS and CDR2 is YFSETQ. The CDR3 sequence is 14 residues long. Trimming took 0 bases from V and 2 from J; bases not matched to a gene: 2. The CDR3 DNA sequence: TGCGCCAGCAGCTTGGTGGGGACAGCCTACGAGCAGTACTTC. It specifies CASSLVGTAYEQYF.

The J gene is TRBJ1-6, the V gene TRBV6-6, with D hard to call. Germline V gene data show CDR1 as MNHNY and CDR2 as SVGAGI (reference sequence). V was clipped by 5 bases and J by 4 bases, with 9 bases between them. The CDR3 loop spans 14 amino acids. CDR3 in DNA: TGTGCCAGCAGTCCGGACTATTATAATTCACCCCTCCACTTT. Amino acids: CASSPDYYNSPLHF.

The chain combines TRBV4-3 with TRBJ1-3, with TRBD1 matching over 7 bases. The J segment lost 4 bases and the V segment lost 4 bases, leaving 13 bases of the junction unmatched. There are 17 residues in the CDR3. The germline CDR1 and CDR2 sequences are LGHNA and YSLEER. This CDR3 is CASSPLPLQGRGNTIYF. The CDR3 coding sequence is TGCGCCAGCAGCCCGCTCCCACTACAGGGGCGGGGAAACACCATATATTTT.

The chain is built from TRBV19 and TRBJ2-7, with D uncertain. The V gene's germline CDR1 is LNHDA and CDR2 SQIVND (reference sequence). CDR3 length: 14 amino acids. Trimming took off 0 bases at V and 3 bases at J, with 9 bases between the two ends. The CDR3: CASSIDTPYYEQYF. The CDR3 bases are TGTGCCAGTAGTATAGACACGCCTTACTACGAGCAGTACTTC.

In the case of this clone: The same CDR3 can be traced to other DNA sequences in this sample. This sequence joins TRBV27 and TRBJ2-7; the D gene could be TRBD1 or TRBD2 (5 bases each). The length of the CDR3 is 13 residues. CDR1 MNHEY and CDR2 SMNVEV come from the germline V gene (reference sequence). Trimming pared 2 bases from V and 4 bases from J, leaving 9 bases between. The CDR3 sequence: CASSLRGVYEQYF. As DNA, the CDR3 is TGTGCCAGCAGTTTAAGAGGGGTATACGAGCAGTACTTC.

This chain connects TRBV7-9 to TRBJ2-5; 7 bases are a match to TRBD2. Losses at the gene ends were 5 bases for V and 4 bases for J; bases not matched to a gene: 4. The CDR3 is made up of 13 amino acids. Germline CDR1 and CDR2: SEHNR and FQNEAQ (reference sequence). CDR3: CASSHGGSETQYF. Here the CDR3 DNA reads TGTGCCAGCAGCCACGGGGGGTCAGAGACCCAGTACTTC.

The chain links TRBV5-1 to TRBJ2-3, with 15 nucleotides matching TRBD2. The CDR3 sequence is 18 residues long. Germline values: CDR1 SGHRS, CDR2 YFSETQ. The ends lost 4 bases at V and 2 bases at J; junction bases unmatched: 8. CDR3 loop: CASSARTSGGAPTDTQYF. The CDR3 region has the DNA TGCGCCAGCAGCGCGCGGACTAGCGGGGGGGCCCCCACAGATACGCAGTATTTT. Combining the CDR3 with reference TRBV5-1 and TRBJ2-3 gives the whole variable domain KAGVTQTPRYLIKTRGQQVTLSCSPISGHRSVSWYQQTPGQGLQFLFEYFSETQRNKGNFPGRFSGRQFSNSRSEMNVSTLELGDSALYLCASSARTSGGAPTDTQYFGPGTRLTVL.

The CDR3 region is CSVEQPSSGGTMMGSYNEQFF. CDR3 bases: TGCAGCGTCGAACAACCTTCTAGCGGGGGGACTATGATGGGCTCCTACAATGAGCAGTTCTTC. This sequence joins TRBV29-1 and TRBJ2-1; 11 bases agree with TRBD2. The V and J ends lost 6 bases and 0 bases, in that order; junction bases with no gene match: 22. Germline V gene lookup returns CDR1 SQVTM and CDR2 ANQGSEA. The CDR3 has 21 amino acids.

The chain couples TRBV7-2 to TRBJ1-3; possible D gene TRBD1, 5 bases. The CDR3 contains 15 residues. Trimming took off 5 bases at V and 0 bases at J, with 11 bases between the two ends. The V gene's germline CDR1 is SGHTA and CDR2 FQGNSA. The CDR3 here is CASSDSLPSGNTIYF. CDR3 in DNA: TGTGCCAGCAGCGACAGTCTCCCCTCTGGAAACACCATATATTTT.

This sequence joins TRBV6-5 and TRBJ2-2; tentatively, D is TRBD1 (6 bases). Trimming took 6 bases from V and 3 from J, leaving 14 bases between them. Germline V CDR1 and CDR2: MNHEY, SVGAGI. This CDR3 comprises 15 residues. CDR3 nucleotides: TGTGCCAGCAGCGAACAGGGATCCTACACCGGGGAGCTGTTTTTT. Its translation: CASSEQGSYTGELFF.

This chain connects TRBV5-4 to TRBJ2-1; 11 bases map to TRBD1. V shed 4 bases and J 7 bases; nucleotides not matched to a gene: 10. This CDR3 has 16 residues. Looked up from germline, CDR1 is SGHNT and CDR2 is YYREEE (reference sequence). The CDR3 is CASSLSGQGAWNEQFF. For the CDR3, the DNA is TGTGCCAGCAGCCTCTCCGGACAGGGGGCTTGGAATGAGCAGTTCTTC.

This chain connects TRBV4-3 to TRBJ1-2; D perhaps matches TRBD1 (5 bases). The CDR3 spans 14 residues. Germline V CDR1 and CDR2: LGHNA, YSLEER. The V end lost 0 bases, the J end lost 6 bases, and 11 bases lay between the germline ends. Here the CDR3 reads CASSQDGGVNGYTF. The CDR3 DNA is TGCGCCAGCAGCCAAGATGGGGGAGTTAATGGCTACACCTTC.

The rearrangement joins TRBV10-3 to TRBJ2-3, with a weak D call TRBD2 (6 bases). The CDR3 loop spans 14 amino acids. Trimming shortened V by 4 bases and J by 2 bases, and 10 bases separated the two germline ends. The germline gives CDR1 ENHRY, CDR2 SYGVKD. The CDR3: CAISGDSYTDTQYF. The DNA of the CDR3 is TGTGCCATCAGTGGGGACTCCTACACAGATACGCAGTATTTT.

V usage is TRBV30 and J usage is TRBJ2-3; D ambiguous. The CDR3 length is 10 residues. The germline gives CDR1 GTSNPN, CDR2 SVGIG (reference sequence). Trimming stripped 7 bases from V and 6 bases from J, with 8 bases between. The CDR3 nucleotides are TGTGCCTTATTTCGGGATACGCAGTATTTT. The encoded protein is CALFRDTQYF.

This clone was detected once. Other DNA sequences from this sample encode an identical CDR3 as well. The rearrangement uses TRBV27 and TRBJ2-1; D is uncertain. CDR1 MNHEY and CDR2 SMNVEV come from the germline V gene (reference sequence). The CDR3 is 12 residues long. V gave up 3 bases and J gave up 4 bases, with 4 bases separating them. CDR3 sequence: CASSLGYNEQFF. The CDR3 DNA follows: TGTGCCAGCAGTTTGGGTTACAATGAGCAGTTCTTC.

V usage is TRBV6-5 and J usage is TRBJ1-1; D ambiguous. Trimming shortened V by 0 bases and J by 0 bases, and 8 bases separated the two germline ends. Germline assignment: CDR1 MNHEY and CDR2 SVGAGI. The CDR3 has 15 amino acids. CDR3 coding DNA: TGTGCCAGCAGTTACTCGTCAGGACTGAACACTGAAGCTTTCTTT. Translation: CASSYSSGLNTEAFF.

The CDR3 is CASSVTGSKYEQYF. The CDR3 region has the DNA TGTGCCAGCAGCGTGACAGGGTCGAAGTACGAGCAGTACTTC. This chain connects TRBV5-4 to TRBJ2-7, with 7 bases fitting TRBD1. Germline V gives CDR1 SGHNT, CDR2 YYREEE (reference sequence). CDR3 size: 14 residues. V was clipped by 4 bases and J by 4 bases; unmatched bases: 8. The entire variable domain, with the rest obtained from reference TRBV5-4 and TRBJ2-7, is as follows: ETGVTQSPTHLIKTRGQQVTLRCSSQSGHNTVSWYQQALGQGPQFIFQYYREEENGRGNFPPRFSGLQFPNYSSELNVNALELDDSALYLCASSVTGSKYEQYFGPGTRLTVT.

The table lists this clone with a few counts. The same CDR3 also results from other DNA sequences found in this sample. This chain uses TRBV5-6 with TRBJ1-5; 8 bases are shared with TRBD1. CDR1 is SGHDT, CDR2 YYEEEE, per germline. The J segment lost 7 bases and the V segment lost 0 bases, leaving 6 bases of the junction unmatched. There are 15 residues in the CDR3. CDR3 coding DNA: TGTGCCAGCAGCTTGGGCACAGGGGGAGGACAGCCCCAGCATTTT. It codes for CASSLGTGGGQPQHF.

The rearrangement links TRBV11-2 to TRBJ1-2; TRBD1 matches 11 bases. The V and J ends lost 6 bases and 8 bases, in that order; junction bases with no gene match: 11. This CDR3 comprises 15 residues. Germline CDR1 reads SGHAT; CDR2 reads FQNNGV. In DNA, the CDR3 is TGTGCCAGCAGGAGCACGGGGACAGGGGGTTTAGGCTACACCTTC. Translated: CASRSTGTGGLGYTF.

The chain carries TRBV25-1 and TRBJ1-1, with 8 positions matching TRBD1. J lost 4 bases, V lost 8 bases, and 6 bases had no gene match. The CDR3 loop spans 13 amino acids. Germline lookup yields CDR1 MGHDK and CDR2 SYGVNS. DNA of the CDR3: TGTGCCAGCGGCCCAACAGGGGGCACTGAAGCTTTCTTT. This sequence encodes CASGPTGGTEAFF.

The rearrangement uses TRBV13 and TRBJ2-2; D is unclear. The V end lost 5 bases, the J end lost 1 base, and 5 bases lay between the germline ends. This CDR3 has 13 amino acids. Germline V gene sequence: CDR1 PRHDT, CDR2 FYEKMQ (reference sequence). Written as DNA, the CDR3 is TGTGCCAGCAGCCCGGAGAACACCGGGGAGCTGTTTTTT. Residues: CASSPENTGELFF.

The chain couples TRBV28 to TRBJ2-6; no clear D. The V end was cut by 3 bases, the J end by 2 bases, with 8 bases between. This CDR3 has 15 residues. Germline V gene data show CDR1 as MDHEN and CDR2 as SYDVKM. The CDR3 nucleotides read TGTGCCAGCAGTTTCACCCCCCCTGGGGCCAACGTCCTGACTTTC. Residues: CASSFTPPGANVLTF.

The chain is built from TRBV11-2 and TRBJ1-2, with D perhaps TRBD1 (5 bases). CDR1 is SGHAT and CDR2 is FQNNGV in the germline V gene. V dropped 0 bases and J dropped 7 bases, with 6 bases sitting between them. This CDR3 region has 12 residues. The CDR3 reads CASSLDRAGYTF. CDR3 sequence (DNA): TGTGCCAGCAGCTTAGACAGGGCTGGCTACACCTTC.

The rearrangement links TRBV11-3 to TRBJ2-3, with TRBD2 matching 8 bases. J was trimmed by 6 bases and V by 5 bases; bases with no gene match: 7. Germline loops: CDR1 SGHNT, CDR2 YENEEA. The CDR3 contains 14 residues. CDR3 sequence: CASSEGLGLDTQYF. Here the CDR3 DNA reads TGTGCCAGCAGCGAGGGACTAGGGTTGGATACGCAGTATTTT.